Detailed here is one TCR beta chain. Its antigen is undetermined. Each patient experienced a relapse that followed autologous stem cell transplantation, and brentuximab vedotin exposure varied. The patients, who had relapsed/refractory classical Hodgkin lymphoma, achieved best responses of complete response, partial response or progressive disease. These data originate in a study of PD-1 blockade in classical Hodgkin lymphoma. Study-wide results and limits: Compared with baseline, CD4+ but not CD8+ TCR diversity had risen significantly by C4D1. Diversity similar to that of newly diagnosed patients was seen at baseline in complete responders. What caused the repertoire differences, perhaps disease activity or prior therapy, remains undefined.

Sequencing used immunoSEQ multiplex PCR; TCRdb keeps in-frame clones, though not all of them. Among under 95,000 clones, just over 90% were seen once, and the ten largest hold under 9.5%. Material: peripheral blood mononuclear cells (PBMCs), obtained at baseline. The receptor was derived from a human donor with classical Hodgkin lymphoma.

The CDR3 loop is CASSVATGNYEQYF. The CDR3 coding sequence is TGTGCCAGCAGCGTAGCTACAGGGAACTACGAGCAGTACTTC. The chain is built from TRBV9 and TRBJ2-7, with D perhaps matching TRBD1 (6 bases). This CDR3 is 14 amino acids long. Germline V gene lookup returns CDR1 SGDLS and CDR2 YYNGEE. Trimming stripped 0 bases from V and 3 bases from J, with 10 bases between.